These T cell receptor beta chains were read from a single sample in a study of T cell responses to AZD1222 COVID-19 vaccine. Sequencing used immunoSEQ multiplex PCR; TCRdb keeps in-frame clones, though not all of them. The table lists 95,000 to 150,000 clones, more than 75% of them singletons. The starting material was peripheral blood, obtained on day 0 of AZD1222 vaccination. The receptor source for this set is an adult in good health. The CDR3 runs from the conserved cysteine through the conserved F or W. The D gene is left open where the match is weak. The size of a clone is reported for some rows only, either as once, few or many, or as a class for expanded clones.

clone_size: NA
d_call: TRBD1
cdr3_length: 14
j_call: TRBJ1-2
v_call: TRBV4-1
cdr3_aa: CASNPTGDPYGYTF
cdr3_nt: TGCGCCAGCAACCCGACAGGGGATCCCTATGGCTACACCTTC

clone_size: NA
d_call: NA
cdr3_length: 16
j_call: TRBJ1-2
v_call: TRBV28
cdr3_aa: CASRRIVAGVDYGYTF
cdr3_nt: TGTGCCAGCAGAAGAATTGTGGCAGGGGTAGACTATGGCTACACCTTC

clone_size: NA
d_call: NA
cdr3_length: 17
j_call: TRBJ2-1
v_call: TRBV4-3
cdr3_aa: CASSQDLARFLGNEQFF
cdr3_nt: TGCGCCAGCAGCCAAGATTTGGCACGCTTTTTAGGGAATGAGCAGTTCTTC

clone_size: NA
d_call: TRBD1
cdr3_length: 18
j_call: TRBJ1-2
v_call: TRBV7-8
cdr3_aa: CASSAPLTGGGLNYGYTF
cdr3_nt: TGTGCCAGCAGCGCCCCTCTAACAGGGGGCGGCCTAAACTATGGCTACACCTTC

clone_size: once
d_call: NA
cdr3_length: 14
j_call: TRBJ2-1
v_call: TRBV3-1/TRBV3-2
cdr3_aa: CASSQGPLYNEQFF
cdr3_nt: TGTGCCAGCAGCCAAGGACCGCTCTACAATGAGCAGTTCTTC

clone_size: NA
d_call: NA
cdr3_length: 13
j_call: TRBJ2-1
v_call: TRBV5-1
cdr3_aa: CASSSLRTGEQFF
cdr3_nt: TGCGCCAGCAGCTCCCTACGTACGGGCGAGCAGTTCTTC

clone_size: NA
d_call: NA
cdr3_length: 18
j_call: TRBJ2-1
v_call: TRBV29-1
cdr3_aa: CSVDGLFKDRSSYNEQFF
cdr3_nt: TGCAGCGTTGACGGCCTTTTCAAAGACAGAAGCTCCTACAATGAGCAGTTCTTC

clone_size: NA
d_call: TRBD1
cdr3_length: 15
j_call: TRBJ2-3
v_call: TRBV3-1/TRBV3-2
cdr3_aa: CASSQRTGGTDTQYF
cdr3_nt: TGTGCCAGCAGCCAACGGACAGGGGGCACAGATACGCAGTATTTT

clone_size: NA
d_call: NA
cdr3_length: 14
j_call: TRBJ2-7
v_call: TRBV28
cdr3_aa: CASSPQGRGYEQYF
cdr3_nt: TGTGCCAGCAGTCCACAGGGTAGGGGGTACGAGCAGTACTTC

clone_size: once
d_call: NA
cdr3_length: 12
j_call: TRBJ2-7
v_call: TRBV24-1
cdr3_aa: CATSDSDYEQYF
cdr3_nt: TGTGCCACCAGTGATTCCGACTACGAGCAGTACTTC

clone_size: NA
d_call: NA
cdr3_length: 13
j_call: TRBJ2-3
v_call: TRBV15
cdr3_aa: CATSRSSTDTQYF
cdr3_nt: TGTGCCACCAGCAGGTCTAGCACAGATACGCAGTATTTT

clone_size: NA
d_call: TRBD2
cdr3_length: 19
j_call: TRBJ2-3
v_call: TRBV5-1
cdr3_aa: CASSPARDRGLAGDDTQYF
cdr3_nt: TGCGCCAGCAGCCCCGCTAGGGACAGGGGACTAGCGGGAGACGATACGCAGTATTTT

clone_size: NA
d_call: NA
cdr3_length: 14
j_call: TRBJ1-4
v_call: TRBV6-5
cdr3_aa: CASSYYRNGEKLFF
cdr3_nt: TGTGCCAGCAGTTACTACAGGAATGGAGAAAAACTGTTTTTT

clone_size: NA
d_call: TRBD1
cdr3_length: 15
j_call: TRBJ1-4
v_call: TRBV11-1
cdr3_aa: CASSARQGLYEKLFF
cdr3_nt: TGTGCCAGCAGCGCCCGACAGGGGCTTTATGAAAAACTGTTTTTT

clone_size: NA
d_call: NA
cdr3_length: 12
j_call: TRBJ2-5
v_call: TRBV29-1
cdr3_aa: CSVGIGVETQYF
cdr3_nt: TGCAGCGTGGGCATAGGGGTCGAGACCCAGTACTTC